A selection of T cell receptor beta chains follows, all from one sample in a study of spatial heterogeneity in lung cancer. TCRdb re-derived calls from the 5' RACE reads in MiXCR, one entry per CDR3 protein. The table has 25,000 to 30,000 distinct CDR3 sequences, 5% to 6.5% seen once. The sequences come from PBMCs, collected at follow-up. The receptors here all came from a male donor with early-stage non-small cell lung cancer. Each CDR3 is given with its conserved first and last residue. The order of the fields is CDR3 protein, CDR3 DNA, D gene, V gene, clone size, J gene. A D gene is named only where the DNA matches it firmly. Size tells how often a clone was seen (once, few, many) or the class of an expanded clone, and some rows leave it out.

CDR3: CASSLEGTSGMTGELFF
DNA: TGTGCCAGCAGCTTAGAAGGGACTAGCGGGATGACCGGGGAGCTGTTTTTT
D: TRBD2
V: TRBV7-8
size: many
J: TRBJ2-2

CDR3: CASRETGTEQETQYF
DNA: TGTGCCAGCAGAGAAACCGGGACAGAACAAGAGACCCAGTACTTC
D: TRBD1
V: TRBV3-1
size: many
J: TRBJ2-5

CDR3: CASRPGQGSYNEQFF
DNA: TGTGCCAGCAGACCGGGACAGGGTAGTTACAATGAGCAGTTCTTC
D: TRBD1
V: TRBV5-6
size: many
J: TRBJ2-1

CDR3: CASSQNHRVAFF
DNA: TGTGCCAGCAGCCAGAACCACAGGGTGGCTTTCTTT
D: NA
V: TRBV3-1
size: NA
J: TRBJ1-1

CDR3: CASSPGGAGGPHEQFF
DNA: TGTGCCAGCAGCCCCGGTGGAGCGGGGGGGCCGCATGAGCAGTTCTTC
D: TRBD2
V: TRBV5-4
size: many
J: TRBJ2-1

CDR3: CASSQDLGRLNTEAFF
DNA: TGCGCCAGCAGCCAAGATCTTGGACGGTTGAACACTGAAGCTTTCTTT
D: NA
V: TRBV4-1
size: many
J: TRBJ1-1

CDR3: CASRRGGNQPQHF
DNA: TGTGCCAGCAGAAGGGGAGGTAATCAGCCCCAGCATTTT
D: NA
V: TRBV12-3/TRBV12-4
size: NA
J: TRBJ1-5

CDR3: CASSLGGGPQETQYF
DNA: TGTGCTAGCAGCTTAGGCGGGGGCCCCCAAGAGACCCAGTACTTC
D: NA
V: TRBV7-7
size: NA
J: TRBJ2-5

CDR3: CAIRNSGQVEGNTIYF
DNA: TGTGCCATCAGGAACTCGGGACAGGTCGAAGGAAACACCATATATTTT
D: TRBD1
V: TRBV10-3
size: many
J: TRBJ1-3

CDR3: CASSSGYWGRGNTIYF
DNA: TGTGCCAGCAGCTCAGGATATTGGGGGCGAGGAAACACCATATATTTT
D: NA
V: TRBV7-2
size: many
J: TRBJ1-3

CDR3: CSARATTLRSPLHF
DNA: TGCAGTGCCCGGGCGACTACTTTAAGGTCACCCCTCCACTTT
D: NA
V: TRBV20-1
size: few
J: TRBJ1-6

CDR3: CASSSGGPGGTDTQYF
DNA: TGTGCCAGCAGCTCTGGCGGACCCGGAGGCACAGATACGCAGTATTTT
D: NA
V: TRBV11-1
size: few
J: TRBJ2-3

CDR3: CASSSTGDQPQHF
DNA: TGTGCCAGCAGCTCTACAGGTGATCAGCCCCAGCATTTT
D: NA
V: TRBV7-9
size: NA
J: TRBJ1-5

CDR3: CASSLAWLAGAYNEQFF
DNA: TGTGCCAGCAGCTTAGCGTGGCTAGCGGGAGCCTACAATGAGCAGTTCTTC
D: TRBD2
V: TRBV7-2
size: NA
J: TRBJ2-1

CDR3: CASSLGTAADTQYF
DNA: TGTGCCAGCAGCTTAGGGACGGCTGCAGATACGCAGTATTTT
D: NA
V: TRBV7-2
size: many
J: TRBJ2-3

CDR3: CASSTRVRADYGYTF
DNA: TGTGCCAGCTCCACCCGAGTCAGGGCGGACTATGGCTACACCTTC
D: NA
V: TRBV18
size: few
J: TRBJ1-2

CDR3: CASSSGTGDTEAFF
DNA: TGCGCCAGCAGCTCCGGGACAGGGGACACTGAAGCTTTCTTT
D: TRBD1
V: TRBV5-1
size: many
J: TRBJ1-1

CDR3: CAIRGSGATSYNEQFF
DNA: TGTGCCATCAGGGGTAGCGGGGCAACCTCCTACAATGAGCAGTTCTTC
D: TRBD2
V: TRBV10-3
size: many
J: TRBJ2-1

CDR3: CASSLMGGVTEAFF
DNA: TGTGCCAGCAGCTTAATGGGAGGGGTCACTGAAGCTTTCTTT
D: NA
V: TRBV7-3
size: NA
J: TRBJ1-1

CDR3: CASSDGYNNEQFF
DNA: TGTGCCAGCAGTGACGGCTACAACAATGAGCAGTTCTTC
D: NA
V: TRBV6-4
size: few
J: TRBJ2-1

CDR3: CSAITEPSGNQPQHF
DNA: TGCAGTGCCATTACAGAGCCGTCGGGCAATCAGCCCCAGCATTTT
D: NA
V: TRBV20-1
size: NA
J: TRBJ1-5

CDR3: CASSYSMGAEAFF
DNA: TGTGCCAGCAGTTACTCGATGGGCGCTGAAGCTTTCTTT
D: NA
V: TRBV6-6
size: few
J: TRBJ1-1

CDR3: CASSFEGPLTNTGELFF
DNA: TGTGCCAGCAGCTTCGAGGGTCCGCTGACGAACACCGGGGAGCTGTTTTTT
D: NA
V: TRBV11-2
size: many
J: TRBJ2-2

CDR3: CASSKGGTSGSGTDTQYF
DNA: TGTGCCAGCAGCAAAGGAGGGACTAGCGGGAGCGGTACAGATACGCAGTATTTT
D: NA
V: TRBV21-1
size: many
J: TRBJ2-3

CDR3: CASSGPTLSNQPQHF
DNA: TGTGCCAGCAGTGGTCCAACGCTTAGCAATCAGCCCCAGCATTTT
D: NA
V: TRBV25-1
size: many
J: TRBJ1-5

CDR3: CASSLGSISNQPQHF
DNA: TGTGCCAGCAGCTTAGGAAGTATTAGCAATCAGCCCCAGCATTTT
D: NA
V: TRBV7-2
size: many
J: TRBJ1-5

CDR3: CASSPGTSEKLFF
DNA: TGTGCCAGCTCACCGGGGACCAGTGAAAAACTGTTTTTT
D: NA
V: TRBV18
size: many
J: TRBJ1-4

CDR3: CAVRLEGQDTQYF
DNA: TGTGCCGTCCGCTTAGAGGGCCAAGATACGCAGTATTTT
D: NA
V: TRBV10-3
size: medium-sized
J: TRBJ2-3

CDR3: CACRGVDNSPLHF
DNA: TGTGCCTGTAGAGGGGTCGACAATTCACCCCTCCACTTT
D: NA
V: TRBV3-1
size: NA
J: TRBJ1-6

CDR3: CASSLEPQHF
DNA: TGTGCCAGCAGTCTTGAGCCCCAGCATTTT
D: NA
V: TRBV28
size: many
J: TRBJ1-5

CDR3: CASGERQPSYNSPLHF
DNA: TGTGCCAGCGGGGAAAGACAGCCCTCCTATAATTCACCCCTCCACTTT
D: NA
V: TRBV7-8
size: many
J: TRBJ1-6

CDR3: CASSFVAGGIGELFF
DNA: TGTGCCAGCAGTTTTGTAGCGGGGGGTATCGGGGAGCTGTTTTTT
D: TRBD2
V: TRBV27
size: many
J: TRBJ2-2

CDR3: CASSRDGLLSSGANVLTF
DNA: TGTGCCAGCAGTCGGGACGGATTACTAAGCTCTGGGGCCAACGTCCTGACTTTC
D: NA
V: TRBV5-6
size: many
J: TRBJ2-6

CDR3: CATSNFYPRGALLQHF
DNA: TGTGCCACCAGCAACTTCTATCCTAGGGGGGCGTTGCTCCAGCATTTT
D: NA
V: TRBV24-1
size: many
J: TRBJ1-5

CDR3: CASSADSGAGTQYF
DNA: TGTGCCAGCAGCGCCGACAGTGGAGCGGGGACCCAGTACTTC
D: NA
V: TRBV7-9
size: few
J: TRBJ2-5

CDR3: CASSHGLAGAPTPETQYF
DNA: TGTGCCAGCAGTCACGGGCTAGCGGGGGCACCTACGCCAGAGACCCAGTACTTC
D: TRBD2
V: TRBV6-4
size: NA
J: TRBJ2-5

CDR3: CAIADRQETQYF
DNA: TGTGCCATCGCAGACAGGCAAGAGACCCAGTACTTC
D: NA
V: TRBV10-3
size: medium-sized
J: TRBJ2-5

CDR3: CASRLAGVNNIQYF
DNA: TGTGCCAGCAGACTAGCGGGAGTTAACAACATTCAGTACTTC
D: TRBD2
V: TRBV12-3/TRBV12-4
size: NA
J: TRBJ2-4

CDR3: CASSVEGLGSGEQFF
DNA: TGTGCCAGCAGCGTAGAGGGGCTAGGTTCCGGGGAGCAGTTCTTC
D: NA
V: TRBV9
size: few
J: TRBJ2-1

CDR3: CASSEPGLSTYEAFF
DNA: TGTGCCAGCAGCGAACCGGGATTGAGCACCTATGAAGCTTTCTTT
D: NA
V: TRBV5-6
size: NA
J: TRBJ1-1

CDR3: CASSTPTGFDPHQPQHF
DNA: TGTGCCAGTAGTACTCCCACAGGGTTCGACCCCCATCAGCCCCAGCATTTT
D: NA
V: TRBV19
size: many
J: TRBJ1-5

CDR3: CASSYSRDTSYNEQFF
DNA: TGTGCCAGCAGCTATTCCCGGGACACCTCCTACAATGAGCAGTTCTTC
D: NA
V: TRBV11-2
size: many
J: TRBJ2-1

CDR3: CASSQVHSTDTQYF
DNA: TGTGCCAGCAGCCAAGTCCACAGCACAGATACGCAGTATTTT
D: NA
V: TRBV3-1
size: few
J: TRBJ2-3

CDR3: CASSEYRGGETQYF
DNA: TGTGCCAGCAGTGAATATCGGGGAGGAGAGACCCAGTACTTC
D: NA
V: TRBV25-1
size: many
J: TRBJ2-5

CDR3: CASRLQGAGAQFF
DNA: TGTGCCAGCAGACTCCAGGGGGCAGGGGCGCAGTTCTTC
D: TRBD1
V: TRBV6-5
size: NA
J: TRBJ2-1

CDR3: CASRVRRNQETQYF
DNA: TGTGCCAGCAGGGTCCGGCGGAACCAAGAGACCCAGTACTTC
D: NA
V: TRBV2
size: NA
J: TRBJ2-5

CDR3: CASSPKAGEKDTQYF
DNA: TGTGCCAGCAGCCCCAAAGCGGGAGAGAAAGATACGCAGTATTTT
D: TRBD2
V: TRBV11-3
size: NA
J: TRBJ2-3

CDR3: CASSPHASGRASYNEQFF
DNA: TGTGCCAGCTCACCACATGCTAGCGGGAGGGCGTCTTACAATGAGCAGTTCTTC
D: TRBD2
V: TRBV18
size: many
J: TRBJ2-1

CDR3: CATSKHGANTEAFF
DNA: TGTGCCACCAGCAAACATGGGGCGAACACTGAAGCTTTCTTT
D: NA
V: TRBV15
size: many
J: TRBJ1-1

CDR3: CASRTAIDGYTF
DNA: TGTGCCAGCAGGACAGCGATCGATGGCTACACCTTC
D: NA
V: TRBV6-2/TRBV6-3
size: many
J: TRBJ1-2

CDR3: CASSLVGAADNSPLHF
DNA: TGCGCCAGCAGCTTGGTTGGGGCAGCGGATAATTCACCCCTCCACTTT
D: NA
V: TRBV5-1
size: many
J: TRBJ1-6

CDR3: CSARGGGMNTEAFF
DNA: TGCAGTGCTAGAGGGGGAGGGATGAACACTGAAGCTTTCTTT
D: NA
V: TRBV20-1
size: many
J: TRBJ1-1

CDR3: CASSPDRGQGTEAFF
DNA: TGTGCCAGCTCACCCGACCGGGGACAGGGCACTGAAGCTTTCTTT
D: TRBD1
V: TRBV18
size: many
J: TRBJ1-1

CDR3: CASSLRMAGTRYNEQFF
DNA: TGCGCCAGCAGCCTAAGGATGGCCGGGACAAGATACAATGAGCAGTTCTTC
D: NA
V: TRBV4-1
size: many
J: TRBJ2-1

CDR3: CASSLGTHNYGYTF
DNA: TGTGCCAGCAGCTTAGGTACACATAACTATGGCTACACCTTC
D: NA
V: TRBV7-8
size: many
J: TRBJ1-2

CDR3: CASSLARVGYEQYF
DNA: TGTGCCAGCAGCTTGGCCAGGGTTGGCTACGAGCAGTACTTC
D: NA
V: TRBV5-6
size: many
J: TRBJ2-7

CDR3: CASRSGPSYGYTF
DNA: TGTGCCAGCAGGTCGGGACCTAGCTATGGCTACACCTTC
D: NA
V: TRBV7-3
size: many
J: TRBJ1-2

CDR3: CASSRDSNQPQHF
DNA: TGTGCCAGCTCACGGGATAGCAATCAGCCCCAGCATTTT
D: NA
V: TRBV18
size: NA
J: TRBJ1-5

CDR3: CASSLEAGGSGSIRNEQFF
DNA: TGTGCCAGCAGTTTAGAAGCGGGGGGAAGCGGGAGTATTAGGAATGAGCAGTTCTTC
D: TRBD2
V: TRBV12-3/TRBV12-4
size: NA
J: TRBJ2-1